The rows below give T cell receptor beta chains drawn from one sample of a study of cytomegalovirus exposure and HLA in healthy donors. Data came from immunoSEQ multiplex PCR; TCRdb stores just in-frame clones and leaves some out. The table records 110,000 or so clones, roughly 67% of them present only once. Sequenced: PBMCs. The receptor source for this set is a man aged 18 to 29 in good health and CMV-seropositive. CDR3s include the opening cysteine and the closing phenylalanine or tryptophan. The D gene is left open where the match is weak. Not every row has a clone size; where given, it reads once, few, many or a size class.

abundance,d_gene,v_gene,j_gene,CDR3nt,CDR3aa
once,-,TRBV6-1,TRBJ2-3,TGTGCCAGCAGCTTCCACACCTCTAGCACAGATACGCAGTATTTT,CASSFHTSSTDTQYF
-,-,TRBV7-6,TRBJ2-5,TGTGCCAGCAGCTTAGGACGGGAGACTCAGTACTTC,CASSLGRETQYF
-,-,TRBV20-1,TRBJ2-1,TGCAGTGCTAGTCCCGGCAATGAGCAGTTCTTC,CSASPGNEQFF
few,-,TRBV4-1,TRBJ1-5,TGCGCCAGCAGCCAAGGACAGGAATATCAGCCCCAGCATTTT,CASSQGQEYQPQHF
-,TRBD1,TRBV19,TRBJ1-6,TGTGCCAGTGAGCGGACAGGGACGAGAATTTCACCCCTCCACTTT,CASERTGTRISPLHF
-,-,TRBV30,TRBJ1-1,TGTGCCTGGAGTGTACGGGTAGAAAGCAGTGAAGCTTTCTTT,CAWSVRVESSEAFF
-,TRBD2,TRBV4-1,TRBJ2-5,TGCGCCAGCAGCCGATCCCTAGGGACTAGCGGGGGGGCCGGGGAGACCCAGTACTTC,CASSRSLGTSGGAGETQYF
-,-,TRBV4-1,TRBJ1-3,TGCGCCAGCAGCCAAGAGGGACTCTCTGGAAACACCATATATTTT,CASSQEGLSGNTIYF
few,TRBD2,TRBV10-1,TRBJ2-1,TGCGCCAGCAGTGACGGGACTAGCTCGGTTAATGAGCAGTTCTTC,CASSDGTSSVNEQFF
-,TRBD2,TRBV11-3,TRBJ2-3,TGTGCCAGCAGCTTAGATGGGAGGGACACAGATACGCAGTATTTT,CASSLDGRDTDTQYF
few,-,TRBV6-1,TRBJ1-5,TGTGCCAGCAGTGAAGACAGGGCGAGCAATCAGCCCCAGCATTTT,CASSEDRASNQPQHF
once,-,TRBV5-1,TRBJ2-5,TGCGCCAGCAGCCCGGAGCAAGAGACCCAGTACTTC,CASSPEQETQYF
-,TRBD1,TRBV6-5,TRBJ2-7,TGTGCCAGCAGTTACTCGGGACAGGGATCCTACGAGCAGTACTTC,CASSYSGQGSYEQYF
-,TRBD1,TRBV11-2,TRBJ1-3,TGTGCCAGCAGCTTAGGACAGGGCTCTGGAAACACCATATATTTT,CASSLGQGSGNTIYF
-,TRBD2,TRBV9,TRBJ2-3,TGTGCCAGCCTCCCGGGCCCGGGGGGGGATACGCAGTATTTT,CASLPGPGGDTQYF
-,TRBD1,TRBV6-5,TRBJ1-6,TGTGCCAGCAGTTACTCGTACAGGGGCTATAATTCACCCCTCCACTTT,CASSYSYRGYNSPLHF
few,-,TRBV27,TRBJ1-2,TGTGCCAGCAGTTTACAGGGTTCTATCTGGGGCTACACCTTC,CASSLQGSIWGYTF
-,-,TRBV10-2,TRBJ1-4,TGCGCCAGCAGTAGGGGGGGCGCGGGTGAAAAACTGTTTTTT,CASSRGGAGEKLFF
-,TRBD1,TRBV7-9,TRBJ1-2,TGTGCCAGCAGCGTACATAGACAGCCAGGGGGCTATGGCTACACCTTC,CASSVHRQPGGYGYTF
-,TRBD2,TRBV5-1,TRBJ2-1,TGCGCCAGCAGCTCGTTAGCGGGGGACTCCTACAATGAGCAGTTCTTC,CASSSLAGDSYNEQFF
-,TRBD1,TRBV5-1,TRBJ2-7,TGCGCCAGCGTCCTACAGGGGGGATACGAGCAGTACTTC,CASVLQGGYEQYF
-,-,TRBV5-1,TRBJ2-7,TGCGCCAGCAGCGAAAAGAGCTCCTACGAGCAGTACTTC,CASSEKSSYEQYF
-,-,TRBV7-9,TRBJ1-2,TGTGCCAGCAGCATATTGCGGGCCTATGGCTACACCTTC,CASSILRAYGYTF
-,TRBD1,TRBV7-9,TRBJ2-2,TGTGCCAGCAGCACAAAACCGGGACAGGGACGGGGGGAGCTGTTTTTT,CASSTKPGQGRGELFF
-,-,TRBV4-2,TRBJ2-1,TGTGCCAGCAGCCAAGGTGGGAGAAATGAGCAGTTCTTC,CASSQGGRNEQFF
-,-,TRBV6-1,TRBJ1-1,TGTGCCAGCAGGAGGGGGGGGGCGGTGAACACTGAAGCTTTCTTT,CASRRGGAVNTEAFF
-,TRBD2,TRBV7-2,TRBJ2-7,TGTGCCAGCAGCTTTGTAGCGGGGGGGGCCTACGAGCAGTACTTC,CASSFVAGGAYEQYF
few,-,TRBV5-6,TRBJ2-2,TGTGCCAGCAGCTTGGTGCGGGAGAACACCGGGGAGCTGTTTTTT,CASSLVRENTGELFF
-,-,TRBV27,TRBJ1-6,TGTGCCAGCAGTTTGGGACACCCCTCACCCCTCCACTTT,CASSLGHPSPLHF
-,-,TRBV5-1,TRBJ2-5,TGCGCCAGCAGCATCCGGGGGTTGGAAGAGACCCAGTACTTC,CASSIRGLEETQYF